A single sample gave rise to the 3 T cell receptor beta chains below, sequenced in a study of immune characterization of retroperitoneal liposarcoma. One entry per CDR3 protein, called by TCRdb with MiXCR from the PCR reads. This repertoire shows approximately 10,000 distinct CDR3 sequences, roughly 26% found once; its top ten account for 7% to 10%. Sequencing input: tumor tissue. These receptors originate from a female donor with retroperitoneal liposarcoma.

This chain uses TRBV6-1 with TRBJ2-3, with 8 bases fitting TRBD1. The J segment lost 8 bases and the V segment lost 7 bases, leaving 5 bases of the junction unmatched. This CDR3 contains 12 residues. The germline V gene encodes CDR1 MNHNS and CDR2 SASEGT. The DNA for the CDR3 is TGTGCCAGCAACCCAGGGGGCAGTACGCAGTATTTT. Protein: CASNPGGSTQYF.

This clonotype was seen only a few times. The chain is built from TRBV27 and TRBJ2-4; 10 bases align to TRBD1. The J call could be wrong; TRBJ2-7 is a better fit for the DNA end. The CDR3 length is 15 residues. Germline assignment: CDR1 MNHEY and CDR2 SMNVEV (reference sequence). The CDR3 DNA sequence: TGTGCCAGCAGTCTAAGACGGGACAGGGGCTACGAGCAGTACTTC. This encodes CASSLRRDRGYEQYF.

This chain connects TRBV6-4 to TRBJ2-1; 10 bases map to TRBD2. There are 18 residues in the CDR3. The V and J ends lost 7 bases and 10 bases, in that order; junction bases with no gene match: 22. CDR1 is MRHNA, CDR2 SNTAGT, per germline. CDR3 residues: CASTRPFIAGGPPYEQFF. The CDR3 nucleotides read TGTGCCAGCACTCGCCCATTTATAGCGGGAGGTCCTCCCTACGAGCAGTTCTTC.